Below, 13 T cell receptor beta chains from the same sample are listed, as sequenced in a study of blood T cell repertoires in COVID-19. The data were produced by immunoSEQ multiplex PCR, yet TCRdb's version contains in-frame clones alone and is incomplete. Counted here are tens of thousands of clones, roughly 80% occurring once; the ten biggest clones make up over 5.5%. Source material: peripheral blood. Source of these receptors: a human donor in a cohort sampled during active or convalescent COVID-19.

CDR3 in amino acids: CASSLEGQGMNGYTF. CDR3 DNA sequence: TGCGCCAGCAGCTTGGAAGGACAGGGAATGAATGGCTACACCTTC. The chain recombines TRBV5-1 with TRBJ1-2; 8 bases are shared with TRBD1. CDR3 size: 15 residues. J gave up 6 bases and V 0 bases, and 7 bases lay outside the gene matches. Germline CDR1 reads SGHRS; CDR2 reads YFSETQ.

The rearrangement links TRBV5-6 to TRBJ2-7, with 9 bases identical to TRBD2. The CDR3 spans 15 residues. The ends lost 4 bases at V and 2 bases at J; junction bases unmatched: 7. CDR1 SGHDT and CDR2 YYEEEE come from the germline V gene. The CDR3 bases are TGTGCCAGCAGCCCTCCAGCGGGGGGCGCCTACGAGCAGTACTTC. Protein sequence: CASSPPAGGAYEQYF.

This clone was detected a few times. The V call is TRBV6-4, the J call TRBJ2-2; 8 positions agree with TRBD1. Per germline, CDR1 MRHNA and CDR2 SNTAGT. The CDR3 runs 16 residues. The J segment lost 7 bases and the V segment lost 2 bases, leaving 9 bases of the junction unmatched. CDR3 in DNA: TGTGCCAGCAGTGACGTTAGGACAGGGTCTATCGGGGAGCTGTTTTTT. Protein sequence: CASSDVRTGSIGELFF.

The chain carries TRBV7-8 and TRBJ2-3, with D possibly matching TRBD2 (5 bases). Between the trimmed V and J ends, which lost 5 bases and 6 bases, there was a span of 15 bases. Germline V gene sequence: CDR1 SGHVS, CDR2 FQNEAQ. The CDR3 length is 14 residues. The CDR3 coding sequence is TGTGCCAGCAGCGCCGCCGGGGTGTTGGATACGCAGTATTTT. Translating it yields CASSAAGVLDTQYF.

The rearrangement joins TRBV7-2 to TRBJ2-1, with D possibly matching TRBD1 (6 bases). The CDR3 has 13 amino acids. Per the germline V gene, CDR1 is SGHTA and CDR2 is FQGNSA. Trimming stripped 4 bases from V and 5 bases from J, with 9 bases between. As DNA, the CDR3 is TGTGCCAGCAGCTCGGACAGACACAATGAGCAGTTCTTC. This codes for CASSSDRHNEQFF.

This rearrangement joins TRBV7-8 to TRBJ1-1, with 9 nucleotides matching TRBD1. Germline-derived CDR1 and CDR2 are SGHVS and FQNEAQ. The ends lost 5 bases at V and 4 bases at J; junction bases unmatched: 5. This CDR3 spans 14 amino acids. CDR3 DNA sequence: TGTGCCAGCAGCCCTATGACAGGGGGCACTGAAGCTTTCTTT. This translates into CASSPMTGGTEAFF.

V gene TRBV3-1 (or the pseudogene TRBV3-2) combines with J gene TRBJ1-2; no firm D call. The germline V and J ends were trimmed by 4 bases and 0 bases, with 21 bases remaining between them. The length of the CDR3 is 18 residues. Germline assignment: CDR1 LGHDT and CDR2 YNNKEL (reference sequence). The CDR3 is CASSLLMDGNLANYGYTF. The CDR3 DNA follows: TGTGCCAGCAGCCTCCTAATGGACGGGAACCTAGCTAACTATGGCTACACCTTC.

The chain couples TRBV4-1 to TRBJ1-1, with TRBD1 matching 8 bases. The CDR3 is 15 residues long. V shed 5 bases, J shed 1 base, and the junction held 6 bases outside the gene matches. Germline-derived CDR1 and CDR2 are MGHRA and YSYEKL. The CDR3 nucleotides read TGCGCCAGCAGCAAAGGACAGGGACCGAACACTGAAGCTTTCTTT. It yields the protein CASSKGQGPNTEAFF.

V usage is TRBV27 and J usage is TRBJ1-3; D may be TRBD1 (5 bases). CDR1 and CDR2 (germline): MNHEY, SMNVEV (reference sequence). Deletions cut 4 bases from V and 4 bases from J, with 17 bases between. CDR3 size: 16 residues. CDR3 sequence (DNA): TGTGCCAGCAGTTCCTTCGGGGGAATGAAAGGAAACACCATATATTTT. Its protein product is CASSSFGGMKGNTIYF.

The genes are TRBV5-1 and TRBJ1-6; D may be TRBD1 (5 bases). There are 13 residues in the CDR3. Between the trimmed V and J ends, which lost 0 bases and 7 bases, there was a span of 5 bases. The germline CDR1 and CDR2 sequences are SGHRS and YFSETQ. DNA for the CDR3: TGCGCCAGCAGCTTGGAGGGGAATTCACCCCTCCACTTT. Translating gives CASSLEGNSPLHF.

The J gene is TRBJ2-7, the V gene TRBV30; D may be TRBD1 (5 bases). V dropped 0 bases and J dropped 3 bases, with 12 bases sitting between them. CDR1 and CDR2 from the germline V gene are GTSNPN and SVGIG (reference sequence). The CDR3 length is 14 residues. This CDR3 is CAWSVGAALYEQYF. In DNA, the CDR3 is TGTGCCTGGAGTGTAGGGGCTGCCCTCTACGAGCAGTACTTC.

V is TRBV11-2 and J is TRBJ1-1; D unclear. The CDR3 is made up of 14 amino acids. V lost 0 bases to trimming and J lost 1 base, with 6 bases between them. CDR1 SGHAT and CDR2 FQNNGV come from the germline V gene. The CDR3 loop reads CASSLDPENTEAFF. The DNA for the CDR3 is TGTGCCAGCAGCTTAGATCCAGAGAACACTGAAGCTTTCTTT.

This chain connects TRBV7-2 to TRBJ2-3; tentative D call: TRBD1 (6 bases). The CDR3 has 13 residues. Germline loops: CDR1 SGHTA, CDR2 FQGNSA. V was cut by 4 bases and J by 2 bases, with 7 bases left in between. Here the CDR3 DNA reads TGTGCCAGCAGCTACAGGGTCACAGATACGCAGTATTTT. Translating gives CASSYRVTDTQYF. The full variable domain, with the rest looked up from reference TRBV7-2 and TRBJ2-3, is GAGVSQSPSNKVTEKGKDVELRCDPISGHTALYWYRQSLGQGLEFLIYFQGNSAPDKSGLPSDRFSAERTGGSVSTLTIQRTQQEDSAVYLCASSYRVTDTQYFGPGTRLTVL.